This is a list of T cell receptor beta chains from one sample in a study of cytomegalovirus exposure and HLA in healthy donors. Generated by immunoSEQ multiplex PCR, the TCRdb table keeps only in-frame clones and is missing some. Of around 120,000 clones in the sample, around 81% were seen once. Sequenced input: PBMCs. These receptors came from a woman aged 45 to 65 in good health and CMV-seronegative. Both conserved end residues are part of each CDR3. A D gene is named only where the DNA matches it firmly. Clone size is not always given. Where it is, it says once, few, many or a class for expanded clones.

d_call: TRBD1
clone_size: -
j_call: TRBJ2-5
v_call: TRBV5-1
cdr3_nt: TGCGCCAGCAGCAGGGACAGGGACCGTGGAGAGACCCAGTACTTC
cdr3_aa: CASSRDRDRGETQYF

d_call: TRBD2
clone_size: -
j_call: TRBJ2-7
v_call: TRBV4-3
cdr3_nt: TGCGCCAGCAGCCAAGAGCGGGAGAGAGCCTACGAGCAGTACTTC
cdr3_aa: CASSQERERAYEQYF

d_call: TRBD1
clone_size: -
j_call: TRBJ1-1
v_call: TRBV5-1
cdr3_nt: TGCGCCAGCAACCCCGGACAGGGGAACACTGAAGCTTTCTTT
cdr3_aa: CASNPGQGNTEAFF

d_call: TRBD2
clone_size: -
j_call: TRBJ2-1
v_call: TRBV28
cdr3_nt: TGTGCCAGCAGTTCCCCCAGCGGGAGATTTCATGAGCAGTTCTTC
cdr3_aa: CASSSPSGRFHEQFF

d_call: -
clone_size: -
j_call: TRBJ2-3
v_call: TRBV11-2
cdr3_nt: TGTGCCAGCAGCTTAGATCTCCCCTCCACAGATACGCAGTATTTT
cdr3_aa: CASSLDLPSTDTQYF

d_call: -
clone_size: -
j_call: TRBJ1-2
v_call: TRBV27
cdr3_nt: TGTGCCAGCAGTGTGGAGGCACACTATGGCTACACCTTC
cdr3_aa: CASSVEAHYGYTF

d_call: -
clone_size: few
j_call: TRBJ2-2
v_call: TRBV25-1
cdr3_nt: TGTGCCATCTCTCAGGGCGCGGACACCGGGGAGCTGTTTTTT
cdr3_aa: CAISQGADTGELFF

d_call: TRBD1
clone_size: few
j_call: TRBJ1-2
v_call: TRBV19
cdr3_nt: TGTGCCAGTAGCGCCGGGACAGGATGGGGCTACACCTTC
cdr3_aa: CASSAGTGWGYTF

d_call: -
clone_size: -
j_call: TRBJ2-1
v_call: TRBV11-3
cdr3_nt: TGTGCCAGCAGCCCTCAGAGGAATGAGCAGTTCTTC
cdr3_aa: CASSPQRNEQFF

d_call: -
clone_size: -
j_call: TRBJ1-5
v_call: TRBV19
cdr3_nt: TGTGCCAGTAGTATTATCCGGGTTAGCAATCAGCCCCAGCATTTT
cdr3_aa: CASSIIRVSNQPQHF

d_call: -
clone_size: -
j_call: TRBJ1-3
v_call: TRBV7-2
cdr3_nt: TGTGCCAGCAGCTTCCCCGAGGATGCGTACGGAAACACCATATATTTT
cdr3_aa: CASSFPEDAYGNTIYF

d_call: -
clone_size: -
j_call: TRBJ2-3
v_call: TRBV25-1
cdr3_nt: TGTGCCAGCAGTCGCGTCGGGACAGATACGCAGTATTTT
cdr3_aa: CASSRVGTDTQYF

d_call: -
clone_size: -
j_call: TRBJ1-1
v_call: TRBV6-4
cdr3_nt: TGTGCCAGCAGTGCCAGGGCGGCTTACACTGAAGCTTTCTTT
cdr3_aa: CASSARAAYTEAFF

d_call: TRBD2
clone_size: few
j_call: TRBJ2-1
v_call: TRBV4-3
cdr3_nt: TGCGCCAGCAGCCAAGAAAGCGGGAGTAGCTACAATGAGCAGTTCTTC
cdr3_aa: CASSQESGSSYNEQFF

d_call: -
clone_size: few
j_call: TRBJ2-1
v_call: TRBV5-4
cdr3_nt: TGTGCCAGCAGTTCTCCCGAGGAGGAGCAGTTCTTC
cdr3_aa: CASSSPEEEQFF

d_call: -
clone_size: -
j_call: TRBJ1-1
v_call: TRBV14
cdr3_nt: TGTGCCAGCAGCCCGTTAACAGGGATTTCGGGAGCTTTCTTT
cdr3_aa: CASSPLTGISGAFF

d_call: -
clone_size: -
j_call: TRBJ2-2
v_call: TRBV2
cdr3_nt: TGTGCCAGCCTGAACACCGGGGAGCTGTTTTTT
cdr3_aa: CASLNTGELFF

d_call: -
clone_size: -
j_call: TRBJ1-3
v_call: TRBV18
cdr3_nt: TGTGCCAGCTCACCCGGACAGGGAAACACCATATATTTT
cdr3_aa: CASSPGQGNTIYF

d_call: TRBD1
clone_size: -
j_call: TRBJ1-2
v_call: TRBV4-2
cdr3_nt: TGTGCCAGCAGCCAAAGCGGGACAGGCACCGTATTGAGCGGCTACACCTTC
cdr3_aa: CASSQSGTGTVLSGYTF

d_call: -
clone_size: -
j_call: TRBJ1-5
v_call: TRBV7-2
cdr3_nt: TGTGCCAGCAGTCCAACCGGGGGCAATCAGCCCCAGCATTTT
cdr3_aa: CASSPTGGNQPQHF

d_call: -
clone_size: -
j_call: TRBJ1-5
v_call: TRBV29-1
cdr3_nt: -
cdr3_aa: CSVGGGNQPQNF

d_call: -
clone_size: once
j_call: TRBJ1-5
v_call: TRBV6-4
cdr3_nt: TGTGCCAGCAGTGCCAACGGGGGTGAAGATCAGCCCCAGCATTTT
cdr3_aa: CASSANGGEDQPQHF

d_call: TRBD2
clone_size: -
j_call: TRBJ2-1
v_call: TRBV5-6
cdr3_nt: TGTGCCAGCAGCTCGTATACTAGCGGGAGCTACAATGAGCAGTTCTTC
cdr3_aa: CASSSYTSGSYNEQFF

d_call: TRBD1
clone_size: -
j_call: TRBJ1-1
v_call: TRBV19
cdr3_nt: TGTGCCGTAGCGGAGGCAGGGGGGTACACTGAAGCTTTCTTT
cdr3_aa: CAVAEAGGYTEAFF

d_call: -
clone_size: -
j_call: TRBJ2-7
v_call: TRBV7-9
cdr3_nt: TGTGCCAGCAGCCCCAGGGTTAGCGAGCAGTACTTC
cdr3_aa: CASSPRVSEQYF

d_call: -
clone_size: -
j_call: TRBJ2-1
v_call: TRBV29-1
cdr3_nt: TGCAGCGTGGCCATGAACTACAATGAGCAGTTCTTC
cdr3_aa: CSVAMNYNEQFF

d_call: TRBD2
clone_size: -
j_call: TRBJ2-2
v_call: TRBV19
cdr3_nt: TGTGCCAGTAGTATACCCACGGGGGGAGGGACCGGGGAGCTGTTTTTT
cdr3_aa: CASSIPTGGGTGELFF

d_call: TRBD1
clone_size: -
j_call: TRBJ2-2
v_call: TRBV7-9
cdr3_nt: TGTGCCAGCAGCGACGGGACCCAGGGGGTGAACACCGGGGAGCTGTTTTTT
cdr3_aa: CASSDGTQGVNTGELFF

d_call: TRBD1
clone_size: -
j_call: TRBJ2-3
v_call: TRBV29-1
cdr3_nt: TGCAGCGTTGAGCCCCGGGACAGGGGGACAGATACGCAGTATTTT
cdr3_aa: CSVEPRDRGTDTQYF